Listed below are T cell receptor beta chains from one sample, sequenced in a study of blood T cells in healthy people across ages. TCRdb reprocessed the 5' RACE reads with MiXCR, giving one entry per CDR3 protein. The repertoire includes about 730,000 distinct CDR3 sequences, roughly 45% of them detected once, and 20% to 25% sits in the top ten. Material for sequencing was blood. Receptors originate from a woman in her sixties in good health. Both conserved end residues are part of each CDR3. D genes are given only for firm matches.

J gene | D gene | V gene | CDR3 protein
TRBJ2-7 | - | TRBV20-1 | CSASASGGLVYEQYF
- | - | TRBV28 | CASSLAWRIVHEQYF
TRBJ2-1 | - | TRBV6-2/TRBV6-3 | CASRDEGGDNEQFF
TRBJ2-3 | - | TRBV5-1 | CASSLGSTDTQYF
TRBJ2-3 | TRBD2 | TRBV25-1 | CASRLAGPTDTQYF
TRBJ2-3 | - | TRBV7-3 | CASSTSGVGTDTQYF
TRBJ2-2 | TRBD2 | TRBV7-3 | CASSLTPSGGAGELFF
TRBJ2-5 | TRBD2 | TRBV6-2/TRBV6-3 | CASSYRTSGGGETQYF
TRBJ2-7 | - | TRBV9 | CASSVGGARDEQYF
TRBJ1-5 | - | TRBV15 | CATSRDRSGAYQPQHF
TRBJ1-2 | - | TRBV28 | CASSAAGQNGYTF
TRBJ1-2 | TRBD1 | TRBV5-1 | CASSLAGTGSFGHTF
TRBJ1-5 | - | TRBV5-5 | CASSLLQDYSNQPQHF
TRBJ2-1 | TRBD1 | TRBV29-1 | CSVEGGDRGFF
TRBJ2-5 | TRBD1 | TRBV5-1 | CASRLRTGLSQETQYF